Below are 8 T cell receptor beta chains sequenced from a single sample in a study of shared clonotypes between healthy human individuals. Libraries were prepared by immunoSEQ multiplex PCR; TCRdb keeps only in-frame clonotypes and omits some of them. The table records some 2.1 million clones, over 85% of them present only once. CD8 cells regarded as naive lacked CD45RO, were positively chosen for CCR7, and omitted terminally differentiated effector memory CD45RA+ cells. Sequenced sample: naive CD8+ T cells sorted from blood. These receptors all stem from a man younger than 35 in good health.

The V call is TRBV7-9, the J call TRBJ2-3, with D unresolved. V dropped 0 bases and J dropped 4 bases, with 14 bases sitting between them. This CDR3 has 16 amino acids. Per germline, CDR1 SEHNR and CDR2 FQNEAQ (reference sequence). The DNA for the CDR3 is TGTGCCAGCAGCTTAGCAGGTGACTCCCTCCCAGATACGCAGTATTTT. It is translated as CASSLAGDSLPDTQYF.

The chain has TRBV7-9 and TRBJ2-7, with no clear D. The CDR3 runs 13 residues. Germline assignment: CDR1 SEHNR and CDR2 FQNEAQ (reference sequence). Trimming removed 3 bases from V and 2 bases from J, with 8 bases in between. CDR3 DNA: TGTGCCAGCAGCTTTGATAGCCCCTACGAGCAGTACTTC. It translates to CASSFDSPYEQYF.

This chain links TRBV6-5 with TRBJ2-7, with D tentatively TRBD1 (5 bases). V lost 5 bases and J 5 bases, leaving 10 bases between the germline ends. The V gene's germline CDR1 is MNHEY and CDR2 SVGAGI. This CDR3 contains 12 residues. This chain's CDR3 is CASSQGIHEQYF. Written as DNA, the CDR3 is TGTGCCAGCAGTCAGGGAATTCACGAGCAGTACTTC.

This chain links TRBV13 with TRBJ2-7, with unresolved D. Looked up from germline, CDR1 is PRHDT and CDR2 is FYEKMQ (reference sequence). With 5 bases removed from V and 4 bases from J, the gap between germline ends came to 12 bases. The CDR3 is made up of 13 amino acids. The CDR3 nucleotides read TGTGCCAGCAGCCTTCCGGACGGTTACGAGCAGTACTTC. Its protein is CASSLPDGYEQYF. Together with reference TRBV13 and TRBJ2-7, the CDR3 gives the full variable domain: AAGVIQSPRHLIKEKRETATLKCYPIPRHDTVYWYQQGPGQDPQFLISFYEKMQSDKGSIPDRFSAQQFSDYHSELNMSSLELGDSALYFCASSLPDGYEQYFGPGTRLTVT.

CDR3 loop: CASSVGRIFYEQYF. The CDR3, as DNA: TGTGCCAGCAGTGTAGGCAGGATCTTCTACGAGCAGTACTTC. This chain links TRBV6-1 with TRBJ2-7; D unresolved. The length of the CDR3 is 14 residues. V lost 4 bases and J lost 3, with 13 bases in between. Germline V gene lookup returns CDR1 MNHNS and CDR2 SASEGT.

The chain carries TRBV28 and TRBJ2-4; 13 bases align to TRBD2. CDR1 and CDR2 (germline): MDHEN, SYDVKM. The CDR3 is 20 residues long. V shed 5 bases, J shed 2 bases, and the junction held 15 bases outside the gene matches. CDR3 DNA: TGTGCCAGCAGTCAAGTCTGGACTAGCGGGGGTGGGAGGACCAAAAACATTCAGTACTTC. It translates to CASSQVWTSGGGRTKNIQYF.

The chain links TRBV7-2 to TRBJ2-1; D is perhaps TRBD2 (6 bases). The CDR3 runs 15 residues. V dropped 5 bases and J dropped 5 bases, with 16 bases sitting between them. Germline V gives CDR1 SGHTA, CDR2 FQGNSA. The CDR3 DNA reads as TGTGCCAGCAGCGTTGTTAGCGGTTGGGACAATGAGCAGTTCTTC. Its translation: CASSVVSGWDNEQFF.

The chain joins TRBV19 to TRBJ2-5; D is ambiguous. The germline V gene has CDR1 LNHDA and CDR2 SQIVND (reference sequence). The CDR3 covers 15 residues. V gave up 4 bases and J gave up 1 base, with 13 bases separating them. As DNA, the CDR3 is TGTGCCAGTAGTACTCCCCCCATCGGCCAAGAGACCCAGTACTTC. Translating gives CASSTPPIGQETQYF.